What follows are 11 T cell receptor beta chains derived from one specimen sequenced in a study of T cells in Graves' hyperthyroidism and ophthalmopathy. Amplification of TCR beta CDR3 regions used RNA as the template. A first-round RT-PCR of the TCR CDR3 used the HTBI primer set. TCRdb processed the multiplex PCR reads anew with MiXCR; each CDR3 protein has one entry. Of more than 450,000 distinct CDR3 sequences listed, less than 20% are singletons. Sample: blood. These receptors all come from a man in his forties with Graves' ophthalmopathy.

This chain joins TRBV15 and TRBJ2-7; the D call may be TRBD1 or TRBD2 (5 bases each). CDR1 and CDR2 (germline): LNHNV, YYDKDF (reference sequence). V was clipped by 0 bases and J by 6 bases, with 12 bases between them. This CDR3 has 14 residues. CDR3 sequence reads: CATSRDWGMAEQYF. CDR3 DNA: TGTGCCACCAGCAGAGATTGGGGGATGGCCGAGCAGTACTTC.

A few counts support this clonotype. This chain joins TRBV4-2 and TRBJ2-7, with D perhaps matching TRBD2 (5 bases). CDR1 is LGHNA, CDR2 YNFKEQ, per germline. The CDR3 contains 15 residues. The ends were cut back, 1 base at V and 2 bases at J, with 12 bases in the middle. DNA of the CDR3: TGTGCCAGCAGCCAAGTCGAGAGCGGAACCTACGAGCAGTACTTC. Translation gives CASSQVESGTYEQYF.

This clonotype was counted at least ten times. The V call is TRBV5-1, the J call TRBJ1-1, with 7 bases fitting TRBD1. Losses at the gene ends were 3 bases for V and 6 bases for J; bases not matched to a gene: 5. Per germline, CDR1 SGHRS and CDR2 YFSETQ. The CDR3 extends over 13 amino acids. Here the CDR3 reads CASSSRQGSEAFF. CDR3 DNA sequence: TGCGCCAGCAGCTCCAGACAGGGCTCTGAAGCTTTCTTT. Looking up the rest from reference TRBV5-1 and TRBJ1-1 gives the full variable domain: KAGVTQTPRYLIKTRGQQVTLSCSPISGHRSVSWYQQTPGQGLQFLFEYFSETQRNKGNFPGRFSGRQFSNSRSEMNVSTLELGDSALYLCASSSRQGSEAFFGQGTRLTVV.

This chain connects TRBV28 to TRBJ2-1, with 11 bases identical to TRBD2. J lost 5 bases, V lost 5 bases, and 2 bases had no gene match. Looked up from germline, CDR1 is MDHEN and CDR2 is SYDVKM. CDR3 length: 14 residues. CDR3 coding DNA: TGTGCCAGCAGTCTGACTAGCGGGGACAATGAGCAGTTCTTC. Protein: CASSLTSGDNEQFF. The whole variable domain, remainder taken from reference TRBV28 and TRBJ2-1, is DVKVTQSSRYLVKRTGEKVFLECVQDMDHENMFWYRQDPGLGLRLIYFSYDVKMKEKGDIPEGYSVSREKKERFSLILESASTNQTSMYLCASSLTSGDNEQFFGPGTRLTVL.

This clonotype occurred a few times. The chain recombines TRBV12-3 or TRBV12-4 with TRBJ1-5; a weak D match, TRBD1 (5 bases). Trimming removed 3 bases from V and 9 bases from J, with 18 bases in between. The CDR3 contains 15 residues. CDR3 protein: CASSFDGLRARPQHF. The DNA for the CDR3 is TGTGCCAGCAGTTTCGACGGGCTCAGGGCCCGGCCCCAGCATTTT.

The J gene is TRBJ2-7, the V gene TRBV5-1, with D perhaps assigned TRBD1 or TRBD2 (6 bases each). The CDR3 is made up of 15 amino acids. Germline CDR1 reads SGHRS; CDR2 reads YFSETQ. Trimming took off 3 bases at V and 6 bases at J, with 19 bases between the two ends. This CDR3 is CASSSLGGGSSEQYF. DNA for the CDR3: TGCGCCAGCAGCTCCTTGGGGGGCGGCTCTAGCGAGCAGTACTTC. Together with reference TRBV5-1 and TRBJ2-7, the CDR3 gives the full variable domain: KAGVTQTPRYLIKTRGQQVTLSCSPISGHRSVSWYQQTPGQGLQFLFEYFSETQRNKGNFPGRFSGRQFSNSRSEMNVSTLELGDSALYLCASSSLGGGSSEQYFGPGTRLTVT.

V usage is TRBV9 and J usage is TRBJ2-1; D unresolved. There are 12 residues in the CDR3. V gave up 6 bases and J gave up 5 bases, with 9 bases separating them. CDR1 and CDR2 (germline): SGDLS, YYNGEE. The CDR3 sequence: CASNGANNEQFF. The CDR3, as DNA: TGTGCCAGCAATGGAGCGAACAATGAGCAGTTCTTC.

In its sample, this clonotype was seen a few times. This chain uses TRBV28 with TRBJ1-4; D ambiguous. CDR3 size: 15 residues. From germline, CDR1 is MDHEN and CDR2 SYDVKM. Trimming cost V 5 bases and J 5 bases, with 15 bases left between them. As DNA, the CDR3 is TGTGCCAGCAGTCCCGGACGGTACTTAAATGAAAAACTGTTTTTT. Translating it yields CASSPGRYLNEKLFF.

This clonotype was seen many times. The chain joins TRBV10-3 to TRBJ2-7, with TRBD1 matching over 9 bases. The CDR3 covers 16 residues. The germline V gene encodes CDR1 ENHRY and CDR2 SYGVKD. The ends lost 4 bases at V and 3 bases at J; junction bases unmatched: 10. This CDR3 reads CAISGGDRGVFYEQYF. In DNA, the CDR3 is TGTGCCATCAGTGGCGGCGACAGGGGGGTTTTCTACGAGCAGTACTTC.

This clonotype showed up many times. The V gene is TRBV5-1, the J gene TRBJ2-5; a weak D match, TRBD2 (5 bases). Germline CDR1 and CDR2: SGHRS and YFSETQ. The CDR3 runs to 15 residues. Between the trimmed V and J ends, which lost 3 bases and 1 base, there was a span of 13 bases. DNA for the CDR3: TGCGCCAGCAGCTATGGGAGCCACGTCCAAGAGACCCAGTACTTC. This gives the protein CASSYGSHVQETQYF.

This clonotype was seen at least ten times. The CDR3 region has the DNA TGTGCCAGCAGTTTACGGGGCACGGAACAGACGGACGAGCAGTACTTC. This codes for CASSLRGTEQTDEQYF. V and J are TRBV28 and TRBJ2-7; D possibly matches TRBD1 or TRBD2 (5 bases each). The CDR3 loop spans 16 amino acids. Germline loops: CDR1 MDHEN, CDR2 SYDVKM. The V end lost 2 bases, the J end lost 5 bases, and 19 bases lay between the germline ends.